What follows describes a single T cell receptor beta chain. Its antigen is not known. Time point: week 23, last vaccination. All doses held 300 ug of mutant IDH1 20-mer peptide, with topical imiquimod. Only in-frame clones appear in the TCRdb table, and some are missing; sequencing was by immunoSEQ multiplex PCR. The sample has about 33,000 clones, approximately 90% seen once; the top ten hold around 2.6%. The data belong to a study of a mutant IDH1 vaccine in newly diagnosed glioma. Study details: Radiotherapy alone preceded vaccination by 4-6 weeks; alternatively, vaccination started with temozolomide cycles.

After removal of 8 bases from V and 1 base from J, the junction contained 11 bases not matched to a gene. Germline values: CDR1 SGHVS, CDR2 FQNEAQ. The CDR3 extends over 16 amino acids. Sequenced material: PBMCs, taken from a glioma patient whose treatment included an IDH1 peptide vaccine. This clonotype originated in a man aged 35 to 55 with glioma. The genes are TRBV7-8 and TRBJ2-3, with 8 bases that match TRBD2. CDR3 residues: CASDRGLAVGTDTQYF. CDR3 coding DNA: TGTGCCAGCGATCGAGGACTAGCTGTCGGCACAGATACGCAGTATTTT.